This T cell receptor (beta chain) was found in a study of human T cells and chemical hapten exposure. Study-level information: The sensitizer, 2% DPC, was used on roughly 2 cm by roughly 2 cm of upper inner arm skin.

Trimming removed 3 bases at V and 2 bases at J, with 11 bases between. Germline V gene sequence: CDR1 SQVTM, CDR2 ANQGSEA. This CDR3 is 14 amino acids long. Overall study results and limits: The study found that PT1 expanded TCR counts correlated positively with patch test score. There were significantly more large CDR3 similarity clusters among expanded TCRs than among controls.

Time point denoted: patch test 2, 6 weeks after DPC sensitization. Stated treatment: therapeutic diphenylcyclopropenone sensitization with weekly scalp DPC. Each patch-test visit's blood sample preceded patch application. This clonotype appeared many times. Its antigen is not known. In TCRdb, the RACE reads were re-called with MiXCR into one record per CDR3 protein. The profile covers hundreds of thousands of distinct CDR3 sequences, with roughly 6% appearing a single time and 5% to 6% taken by the ten largest. The rearrangement uses TRBV29-1 and TRBJ1-3, with D possibly TRBD1 on 6 matching bases. The sample here was whole blood, taken in connection with sensitization to the hapten diphenylcyclopropenone (DPC). The sequence was obtained from a woman between 18 and 29 years old with alopecia areata. Some clones in this sample may be carry-over from other donors' samples. The CDR3 loop reads CSVDVAGAGNTIYF. The DNA for the CDR3 is TGCAGCGTTGATGTGGCAGGGGCTGGAAACACCATATATTTT.